This T cell receptor (beta chain) appears in the sequencing data of a study of cytomegalovirus exposure and HLA in healthy donors. As regards this clone: The antigen remains undetermined.

The PCR had 60 Vbeta and 13 Jbeta primers. The protocol was immunoSEQ multiplex PCR, while the TCRdb copy is restricted to in-frame clones and leaves out a portion. The sample has about 98,000 clones; around 72% are singletons. Findings and caveats of the study: Usually a TCR sequence was rare, but some public TCRs were found in many donors.

V was pared by 6 bases and J by 5 bases, with 22 bases of the junction left unmatched. The germline V gene encodes CDR1 SQVTM and CDR2 ANQGSEA. The CDR3 runs to 18 residues. The TCR comes from a male donor in good health and CMV-seronegative. The sample was PBMCs. The rearrangement links TRBV29-1 to TRBJ1-5, with TRBD1 matching 7 bases. DNA for the CDR3: TGCAGCGTCGCGACCAGAGACAGGGTCTTTATCAGGTATCAGCCCCAGCATTTT. Translating gives CSVATRDRVFIRYQPQHF.